These T cell receptor beta chains were read from a single sample in a study of vaccination effects on CD4 cells after COVID-19. These receptors are not linked to any known antigen. Repertoires were generated with immunoSEQ multiplex PCR, while TCRdb's copy carries only in-frame clones and drops some. This sample carries about 57,000 clones, around four fifths of them seen once, and the ten largest clones take 4.3%. Source: CD4+ T cells from PBMCs cultured without peptide, taken after COVID-19 vaccination. These receptors originate from a human donor who received a COVID-19 vaccine. Each CDR3 is given with its conserved first and last residue. A D gene is named only where the DNA matches it firmly. Rows may omit the clone size; those that give it use once, few, many or a size class.

J: TRBJ1-6
V: TRBV30
D: TRBD1
size: -
DNA: TGTGCCTGGAAGCTAACTTACGACAGGGGAGCGGAAAATTCACCCCTCCACTTT
CDR3: CAWKLTYDRGAENSPLHF

J: TRBJ2-5
V: TRBV30
D: TRBD2
size: once
DNA: TGTGCCTGGAGCAAAGCTAGCGGGAGCTCGGAGACCCAGTACTTC
CDR3: CAWSKASGSSETQYF

J: TRBJ1-3
V: TRBV3-1/TRBV3-2
D: -
size: -
DNA: TGTGCCAGCAGCCACTACAGGGCGACGAGCTCTGGAAACACCATATATTTT
CDR3: CASSHYRATSSGNTIYF

J: TRBJ2-1
V: TRBV18
D: TRBD2
size: -
DNA: TGTGCCAGCTCACCACCGACTAGCGGGGGGGGCAATGAGCAGTTCTTC
CDR3: CASSPPTSGGGNEQFF

J: TRBJ1-5
V: TRBV2
D: -
size: few
DNA: TGTGCCAGCAGTGTGCAACGGACAAATCAGCCCCAGCATTTT
CDR3: CASSVQRTNQPQHF

J: TRBJ1-5
V: TRBV2
D: -
size: few
DNA: TGTGCCAGCAGGAGGGAAGGGAATCAGCCCCAGCATTTT
CDR3: CASRREGNQPQHF

J: TRBJ1-1
V: TRBV27
D: TRBD1
size: once
DNA: TGTGCCAGCAGTCCGGGACAGGGGGCGGCGACCACTGAAGCTTTCTTT
CDR3: CASSPGQGAATTEAFF

J: TRBJ2-3
V: TRBV20-1
D: -
size: -
DNA: TGCAGTGTGTCAAAGCCAGATACGCAGTATTTT
CDR3: CSVSKPDTQYF

J: TRBJ2-5
V: TRBV18
D: TRBD2
size: -
DNA: TGTGCCAGCTCACGGACTAGCGGGAACCAAGAGACCCAGTACTTC
CDR3: CASSRTSGNQETQYF

J: TRBJ1-5
V: TRBV13
D: -
size: -
DNA: TGTGCCAGCAGCATCGGACAGACATTCAATCAGCCCCAGCATTTT
CDR3: CASSIGQTFNQPQHF

J: TRBJ1-1
V: TRBV13
D: -
size: -
DNA: TGTGCCAGCAGCTTAGACCAGGGGATCACTGAAGCTTTCTTT
CDR3: CASSLDQGITEAFF

J: TRBJ2-1
V: TRBV6-4
D: TRBD2
size: once
DNA: TGTGCCAGCAGTAAAAACAGCGGGGGAATATACAATGAGCAGTTCTTC
CDR3: CASSKNSGGIYNEQFF

J: TRBJ2-7
V: TRBV5-1
D: -
size: -
DNA: TGCGCCAGCAGCCCATCCGGGACAAGGGGTTTCGAGCAGTACTTC
CDR3: CASSPSGTRGFEQYF

J: TRBJ2-3
V: TRBV18
D: TRBD2
size: -
DNA: TGTGCCAGCTCACCCCCTAGCGGGGGGACTAGCACAGATACGCAGTATTTT
CDR3: CASSPPSGGTSTDTQYF

J: TRBJ2-7
V: TRBV28
D: TRBD1
size: -
DNA: TGTGCCAGCAGGGGGCAGGGACAGGGATCCCTTCGCGAGCAGTACTTC
CDR3: CASRGQGQGSLREQYF

J: TRBJ2-6
V: TRBV25-1
D: -
size: -
DNA: TGTGCCAGCAGTTCAGGGAGCTCTGGGGCCAACGTCCTGACTTTC
CDR3: CASSSGSSGANVLTF

J: TRBJ2-7
V: TRBV3-1/TRBV3-2
D: -
size: -
DNA: TGTGCCAGCAGCCAAGTTTTGGGGGGCCCCTACGAGCAGTACTTC
CDR3: CASSQVLGGPYEQYF

J: TRBJ1-2
V: TRBV3-1/TRBV3-2
D: -
size: few
DNA: TGTGCCAGCAGCCAAGACAGAGCCAACTATGGCTACACCTTC
CDR3: CASSQDRANYGYTF

J: TRBJ1-2
V: TRBV25-1
D: TRBD1
size: -
DNA: TGTGCCCCTAACAGGGGTGGCTATGGCTACACCTTC
CDR3: CAPNRGGYGYTF

J: TRBJ2-7
V: TRBV29-1
D: -
size: -
DNA: TGCAGCGTTGCCAGCAGGACGTACGAGCAGTACTTC
CDR3: CSVASRTYEQYF

J: TRBJ2-1
V: TRBV15
D: TRBD2
size: -
DNA: TGTGCCACCAGCAGAGATCCACTAGCGAGAAACAATGAGCAGTTCTTC
CDR3: CATSRDPLARNNEQFF

J: TRBJ2-5
V: TRBV28
D: -
size: -
DNA: TGTGCCAGCAGTGTCGCCACAGGCGAAGAGACCCAGTACTTC
CDR3: CASSVATGEETQYF

J: TRBJ2-6
V: TRBV6-1
D: -
size: -
DNA: TGTGCCAGCAGTGAAGGTCTCAGGGGCTCTGGGGCCAACGTCCTGACTTTC
CDR3: CASSEGLRGSGANVLTF

J: TRBJ1-6
V: TRBV27
D: -
size: -
DNA: TGTGCCAGCAGTTTAGCCAGGGGAGATTCACCCCTCCACTTT
CDR3: CASSLARGDSPLHF

J: TRBJ1-6
V: TRBV28
D: -
size: -
DNA: TGTGCCAGCACCGCAAGGTTAGGCCCGAATTCACCCCTCCACTTT
CDR3: CASTARLGPNSPLHF

J: TRBJ2-7
V: TRBV7-8
D: -
size: -
DNA: TGTGCCAGCAGCTGGACGGATCCCTACGAGCAGTACTTC
CDR3: CASSWTDPYEQYF

J: TRBJ2-3
V: TRBV5-5
D: -
size: -
DNA: TGTGCCAGCAGCTTGGAAAACACAGATACGCAGTATTTT
CDR3: CASSLENTDTQYF

J: TRBJ1-5
V: TRBV30
D: TRBD1
size: -
DNA: TGTGCCTGGCGGACAGGGGGCTACAATCAGCCCCAGCATTTT
CDR3: CAWRTGGYNQPQHF